This T cell receptor (beta chain) came from a study of blood T cell repertoires in COVID-19. For the study at large: There were acute and convalescent COVID-19 samples, and they came from the United States, Italy and Spain. PBMCs, B-cell-depleted T cells, or T cells provided the cDNA or gDNA that made up the material.

In the original workflow: Nucleated cell counts were estimated from reference gene primer amplification. TCRdb keeps only in-frame clones here, not all; method: immunoSEQ multiplex PCR. The V and J calls and clone size were taken over from that table, and D and trimming were inferred from the DNA. The data hold 230,000 or so clones, with about 83% observed a single time. Material for sequencing was peripheral blood. The clonotype was recovered from a man aged 35 to 55 with active or convalescent COVID-19.

This chain's CDR3 is CASSLVGRRTGSSYEQYF. The CDR3 nucleotides read TGTGCCAGCAGCCTCGTAGGGAGACGGACAGGGAGCTCCTACGAGCAGTACTTC. V gene TRBV11-2 combines with J gene TRBJ2-7; 8 positions match TRBD1. V shed 5 bases and J 0 bases; nucleotides not matched to a gene: 15. The germline gives CDR1 SGHAT, CDR2 FQNNGV. The CDR3 contains 18 residues. Filled out from reference TRBV11-2 and TRBJ2-7, the complete variable domain reads EAGVAQSPRYKIIEKRQSVAFWCNPISGHATLYWYQQILGQGPKLLIQFQNNGVVDDSQLPKDRFSAERLKGVDSTLKIQPAKLEDSAVYLCASSLVGRRTGSSYEQYFGPGTRLTVT.